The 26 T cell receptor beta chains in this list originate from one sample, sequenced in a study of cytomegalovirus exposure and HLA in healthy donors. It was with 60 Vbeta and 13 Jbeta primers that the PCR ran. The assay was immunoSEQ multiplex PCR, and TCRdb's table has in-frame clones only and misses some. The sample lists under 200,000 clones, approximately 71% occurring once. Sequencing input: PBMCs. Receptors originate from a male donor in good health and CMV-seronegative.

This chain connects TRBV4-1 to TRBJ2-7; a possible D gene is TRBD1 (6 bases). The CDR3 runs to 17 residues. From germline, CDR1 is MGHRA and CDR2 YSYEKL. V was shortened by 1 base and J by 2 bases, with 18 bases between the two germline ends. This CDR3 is CASSQGTLPQGPYEQYF. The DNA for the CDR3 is TGCGCCAGCAGCCAAGGTACGCTCCCACAGGGACCCTACGAGCAGTACTTC.

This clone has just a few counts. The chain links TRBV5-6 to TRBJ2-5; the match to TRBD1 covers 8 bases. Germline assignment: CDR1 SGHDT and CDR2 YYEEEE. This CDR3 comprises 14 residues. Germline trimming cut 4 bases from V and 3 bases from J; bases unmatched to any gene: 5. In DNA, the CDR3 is TGTGCCAGCAGCAACAGGGGGGCTAAAGAGACCCAGTACTTC. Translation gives CASSNRGAKETQYF.

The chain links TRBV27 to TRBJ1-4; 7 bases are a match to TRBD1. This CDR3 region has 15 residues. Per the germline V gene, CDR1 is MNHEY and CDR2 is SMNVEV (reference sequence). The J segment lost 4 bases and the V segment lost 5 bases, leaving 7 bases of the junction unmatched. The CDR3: CASSVQGVLNEKLFF. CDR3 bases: TGTGCCAGCAGTGTGCAGGGGGTACTTAATGAAAAACTGTTTTTT.

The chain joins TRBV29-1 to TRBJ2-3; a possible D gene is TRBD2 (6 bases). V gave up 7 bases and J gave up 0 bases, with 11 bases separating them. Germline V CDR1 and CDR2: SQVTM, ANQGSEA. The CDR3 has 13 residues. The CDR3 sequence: CSGTLASTDTQYF. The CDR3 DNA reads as TGCAGCGGCACACTAGCTAGCACAGATACGCAGTATTTT.

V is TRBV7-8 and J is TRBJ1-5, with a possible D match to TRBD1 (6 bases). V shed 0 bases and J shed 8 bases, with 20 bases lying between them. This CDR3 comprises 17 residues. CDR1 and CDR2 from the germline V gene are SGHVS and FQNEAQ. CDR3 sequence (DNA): TGTGCCAGCAGCTTAGCACAGGGCGCGGGGGCCCAGGAGCCCCAGCATTTT. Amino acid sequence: CASSLAQGAGAQEPQHF.

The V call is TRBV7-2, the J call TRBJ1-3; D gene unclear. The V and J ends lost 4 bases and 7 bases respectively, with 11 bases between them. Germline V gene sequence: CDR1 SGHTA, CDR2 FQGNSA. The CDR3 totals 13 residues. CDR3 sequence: CASSWRVWNTIYF. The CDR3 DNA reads TGTGCCAGCAGCTGGAGGGTGTGGAACACCATATATTTT.

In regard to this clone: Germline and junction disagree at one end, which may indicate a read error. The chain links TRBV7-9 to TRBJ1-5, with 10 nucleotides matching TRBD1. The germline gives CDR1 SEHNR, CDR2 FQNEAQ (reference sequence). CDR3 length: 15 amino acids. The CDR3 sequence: CSSSTAGTGDQPQHF. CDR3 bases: TGTTCCAGCAGCACAGCCGGGACAGGGGATCAGCCCCAGCATTTT. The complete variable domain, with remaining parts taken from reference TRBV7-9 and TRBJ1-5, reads DTGVSQNPRHKITKRGQNVTFRCDPISEHNRLYWYRQTLGQGPEFLTYFQNEAQLEKSRLLSDRFSAERPKGSFSTLEIQRTEQGDSAMYLCSSSTAGTGDQPQHFGDGTRLSIL.

CDR3 loop: CATSRGEIDTEAFF. The CDR3 DNA follows: TGTGCCACCAGCAGAGGCGAAATCGACACTGAAGCTTTCTTT. V and J are TRBV15 and TRBJ1-1; no definite D call. In germline, CDR1 is LNHNV, CDR2 YYDKDF (reference sequence). The V and J ends lost 1 base and 3 bases respectively, with 9 bases between them. CDR3 length equals 14 residues.

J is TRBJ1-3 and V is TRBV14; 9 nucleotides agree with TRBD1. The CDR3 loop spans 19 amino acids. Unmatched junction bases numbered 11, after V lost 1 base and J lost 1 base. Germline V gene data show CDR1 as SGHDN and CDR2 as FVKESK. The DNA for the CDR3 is TGTGCCAGCAGCCAAGGGATTAGGAACAGGGGGCGATCTGGAAACACCATATATTTT. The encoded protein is CASSQGIRNRGRSGNTIYF.

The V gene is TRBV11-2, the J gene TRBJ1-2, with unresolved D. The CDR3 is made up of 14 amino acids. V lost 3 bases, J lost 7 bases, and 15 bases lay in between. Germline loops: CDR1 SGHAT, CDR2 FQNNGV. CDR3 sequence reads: CASSFGGFEGGYTF. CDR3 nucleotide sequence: TGTGCCAGCAGCTTTGGAGGGTTCGAAGGTGGCTACACCTTC.

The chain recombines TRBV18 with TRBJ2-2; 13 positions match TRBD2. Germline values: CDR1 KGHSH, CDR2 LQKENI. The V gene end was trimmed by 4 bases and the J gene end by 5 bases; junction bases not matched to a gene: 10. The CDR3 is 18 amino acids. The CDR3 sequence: CASSRNGLAGEGTGELFF. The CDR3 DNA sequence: TGTGCCAGCTCACGGAATGGACTAGCGGGAGAAGGTACCGGGGAGCTGTTTTTT. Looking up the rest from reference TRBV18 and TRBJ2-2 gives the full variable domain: NAGVMQNPRHLVRRRGQEARLRCSPMKGHSHVYWYRQLPEEGLKFMVYLQKENIIDESGMPKERFSAEFPKEGPSILRIQQVVRGDSAAYFCASSRNGLAGEGTGELFFGEGSRLTVL.

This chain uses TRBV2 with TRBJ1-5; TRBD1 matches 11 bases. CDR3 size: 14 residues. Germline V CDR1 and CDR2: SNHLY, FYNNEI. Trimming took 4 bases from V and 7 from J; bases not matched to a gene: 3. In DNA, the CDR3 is TGTGCCAGCAGTGGGACAGGGGGCAGGCAGCCCCAGCATTTT. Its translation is CASSGTGGRQPQHF.

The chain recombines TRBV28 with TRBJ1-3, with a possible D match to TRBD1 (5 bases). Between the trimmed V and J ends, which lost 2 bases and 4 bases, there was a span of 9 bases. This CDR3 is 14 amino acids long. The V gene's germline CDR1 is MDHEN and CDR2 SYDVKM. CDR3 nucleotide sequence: TGTGCCAGCAGTTTAGGCAGGGTGGGAAACACCATATATTTT. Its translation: CASSLGRVGNTIYF.

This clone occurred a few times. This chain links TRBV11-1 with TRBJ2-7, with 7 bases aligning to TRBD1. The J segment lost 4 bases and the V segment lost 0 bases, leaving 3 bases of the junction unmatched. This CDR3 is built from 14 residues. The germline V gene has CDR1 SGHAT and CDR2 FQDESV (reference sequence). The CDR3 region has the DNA TGTGCCAGCAGCTTAGCAGAGGGGGCGTACGAGCAGTACTTC. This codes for CASSLAEGAYEQYF.

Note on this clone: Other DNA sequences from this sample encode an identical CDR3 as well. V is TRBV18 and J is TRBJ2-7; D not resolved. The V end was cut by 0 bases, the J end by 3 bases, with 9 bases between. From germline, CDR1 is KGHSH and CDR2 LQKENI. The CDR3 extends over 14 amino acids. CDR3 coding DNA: TGTGCCAGCTCACCACCGGTAACGAGCTACGAGCAGTACTTC. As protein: CASSPPVTSYEQYF.

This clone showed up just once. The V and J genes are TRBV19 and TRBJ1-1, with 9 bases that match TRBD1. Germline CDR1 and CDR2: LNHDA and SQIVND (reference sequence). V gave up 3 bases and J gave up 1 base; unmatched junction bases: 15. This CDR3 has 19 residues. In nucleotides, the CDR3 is TGTGCCAGTAGTATGGGGAGGGGGTACAGGGGGCGGACGAACACTGAAGCTTTCTTT. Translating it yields CASSMGRGYRGRTNTEAFF.

The CDR3 protein is CASSGRAGVAYNEQFF. CDR3 nucleotides: TGTGCCAGCAGTGGCAGAGCGGGAGTAGCCTACAATGAGCAGTTCTTC. V usage is TRBV6-6 and J usage is TRBJ2-1; 8 bases are a match to TRBD2. J gave up 2 bases and V 5 bases, and 8 bases lay outside the gene matches. CDR3 length equals 16 residues. CDR1 is MNHNY and CDR2 is SVGAGI in the germline V gene (reference sequence).

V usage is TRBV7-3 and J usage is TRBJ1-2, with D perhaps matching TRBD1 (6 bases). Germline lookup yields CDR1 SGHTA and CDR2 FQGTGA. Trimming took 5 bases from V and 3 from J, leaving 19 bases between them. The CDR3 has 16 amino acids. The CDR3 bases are TGTGCCAGCAGCCCCACTGACGGGGGGCAGGACTATGGCTACACCTTC. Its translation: CASSPTDGGQDYGYTF.

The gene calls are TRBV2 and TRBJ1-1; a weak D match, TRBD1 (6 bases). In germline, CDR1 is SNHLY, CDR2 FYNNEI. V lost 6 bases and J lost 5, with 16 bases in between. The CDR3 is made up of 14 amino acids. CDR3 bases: TGTGCCAGCAGCTTAAGTGAAGGGGGAACTGAAGCTTTCTTT. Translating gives CASSLSEGGTEAFF.

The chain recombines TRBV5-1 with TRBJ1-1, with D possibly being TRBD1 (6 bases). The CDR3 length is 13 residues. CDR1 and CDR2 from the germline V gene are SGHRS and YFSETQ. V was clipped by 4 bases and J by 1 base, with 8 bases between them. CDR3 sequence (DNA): TGCGCCAGCAGCCAAGGGGGGAACACTGAAGCTTTCTTT. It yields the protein CASSQGGNTEAFF.

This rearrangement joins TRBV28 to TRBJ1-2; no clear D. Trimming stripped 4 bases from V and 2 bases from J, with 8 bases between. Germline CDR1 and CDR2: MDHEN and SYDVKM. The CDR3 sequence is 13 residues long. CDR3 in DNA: TGTGCCAGCAGTTCAGACATGAACTATGGCTACACCTTC. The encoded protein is CASSSDMNYGYTF.

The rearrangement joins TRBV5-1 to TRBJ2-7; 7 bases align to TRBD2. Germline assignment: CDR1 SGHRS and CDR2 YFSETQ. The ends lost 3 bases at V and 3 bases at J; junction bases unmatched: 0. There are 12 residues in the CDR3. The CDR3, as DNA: TGCGCCAGCAGCTGGGAGGGCTACGAGCAGTACTTC. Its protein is CASSWEGYEQYF.

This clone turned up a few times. CDR3: CASSYLSGRTEETQYF. For the CDR3, the DNA is TGTGCCAGCAGTTACTTATCCGGGAGGACCGAAGAGACCCAGTACTTC. The chain links TRBV6-8 to TRBJ2-5, with 7 bases matching TRBD2. The CDR3 spans 16 residues. V was clipped by 1 base and J by 3 bases; unmatched bases: 8. Germline values: CDR1 MNHGY, CDR2 SAAAGT.

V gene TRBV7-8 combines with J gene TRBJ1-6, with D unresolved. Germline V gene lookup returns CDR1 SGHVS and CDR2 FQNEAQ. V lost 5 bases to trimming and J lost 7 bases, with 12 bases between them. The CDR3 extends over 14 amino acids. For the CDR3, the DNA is TGTGCCAGCAGCCAGAGGGTTACGAATTCACCCCTCCACTTT. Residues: CASSQRVTNSPLHF.

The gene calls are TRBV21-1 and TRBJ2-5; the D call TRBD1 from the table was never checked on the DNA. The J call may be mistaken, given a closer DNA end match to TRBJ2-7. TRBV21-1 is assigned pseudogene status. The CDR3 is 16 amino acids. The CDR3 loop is CASSKMQPDSPYEQYF. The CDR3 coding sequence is TGTGCCAGCAGCAAAATGCAACCGGACAGTCCTTACGAGCAGTACTTC.

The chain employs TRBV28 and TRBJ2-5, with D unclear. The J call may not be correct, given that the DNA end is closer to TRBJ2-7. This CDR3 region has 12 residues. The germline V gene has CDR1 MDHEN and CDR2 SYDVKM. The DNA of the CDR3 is TGTGCCAGCAGTTCGTCTCGGTACGAGCAGTACTTC. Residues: CASSSSRYEQYF.